These T cell receptor beta chains were read from a single sample in a study of T cells in Graves' hyperthyroidism and ophthalmopathy. TCRdb itself ran the multiplex PCR reads through MiXCR, one entry per CDR3 protein. The sample consists of approximately 600,000 distinct CDR3 sequences, about 20% of them appearing once. Sequencing was carried out using blood. The receptors were gathered from a man between 25 and 39 years old with Graves' ophthalmopathy. Each CDR3 is given without its conserved first and last residue. Each record gives: D gene, J gene, V gene, CDR3 protein. D genes are given only for firm matches.

TRBD2	TRBJ2-1	TRBV29-1	SVDDTLAGAYNEQF
TRBD1	TRBJ2-2	TRBV11-2	ASSLGTGAFTGELF
TRBD2	TRBJ2-1	TRBV27	ASSSTSGRYSYNEQF
-	TRBJ1-5	TRBV12-3/TRBV12-4	ASSQGSRPQH
-	TRBJ2-7	TRBV28	ASRPPGVGYEQY
TRBD2	TRBJ2-2	TRBV9	ASSASGTSGGELF
-	TRBJ2-7	TRBV7-6	ASSLRVAHEQY
TRBD1	TRBJ1-2	TRBV18	ASSPGAGGNYGYT
-	TRBJ2-1	TRBV3-1	ASSQVVGSYNEQF
TRBD2	TRBJ2-7	TRBV29-1	SGGLADHYEQY
TRBD1	TRBJ2-7	TRBV4-3	ASSQDRAYREQY
TRBD1	TRBJ1-2	TRBV19	ASSVQGGANYGYT
TRBD1	TRBJ1-5	TRBV10-2	ASNRGPNNQPQH
-	TRBJ2-2	TRBV10-1	ASSDLTGSGELF
TRBD2	TRBJ2-3	TRBV11-3	ASSIAGTSGTDTQY
-	TRBJ1-4	TRBV6-1	ASNLNPGTALGTNEKLF
-	TRBJ1-1	TRBV18	ASSPWGETEAF
-	TRBJ1-6	TRBV18	ASSRSPEVSPLH
-	TRBJ2-7	TRBV27	ASSLKYRAGEQY
-	TRBJ2-2	TRBV2	ASRDGTVGELF
TRBD2	TRBJ2-7	TRBV9	ASSVAGGLSYEQY
TRBD1	TRBJ2-5	TRBV9	ASSVGDREQETQY
-	TRBJ2-7	TRBV7-9	ASSMGIYEQY
TRBD1	TRBJ2-7	TRBV2	ASSGETGPADEQY
TRBD1	TRBJ1-1	TRBV7-9	ASSLRDRGRTEAF
TRBD2	TRBJ2-7	TRBV28	ASSLSSSGSHEQY
TRBD1	TRBJ2-2	TRBV28	ASRTGTGSTGELF
TRBD2	TRBJ2-1	TRBV3-1	ASSPLSGTSGSNEQF
-	TRBJ2-1	TRBV6-2/TRBV6-3	ASSYSIPPGHEYNEQF
-	TRBJ2-7	TRBV20-1	SAREVVVYEQY
TRBD2	TRBJ2-7	TRBV6-1	ASSPSPTAGADEQY
TRBD1	TRBJ1-4	TRBV28	ASSLPTGVEKLF
TRBD1	TRBJ1-6	TRBV6-1	ASSGSGTANSPLH
-	TRBJ2-5	TRBV9	ASSVGRDQETQY
-	TRBJ2-7	TRBV28	ASSSGTKPHEQY
-	TRBJ1-5	TRBV15	ATSSDYQPQH
TRBD2	TRBJ2-7	TRBV24-1	ATSASGRAHEQY
-	TRBJ2-5	TRBV28	ASSPSPLGTQY
-	TRBJ2-7	TRBV3-1	ASSPHSYEQY
TRBD1	TRBJ2-1	TRBV2	ASGQGRDEQF
-	TRBJ1-6	TRBV28	ASSLHATHNSPLH
-	TRBJ2-1	TRBV11-3	ASSLITQGGIEQF
-	TRBJ2-2	TRBV12-3/TRBV12-4	ASKYKVTGELF
-	TRBJ1-2	TRBV6-2/TRBV6-3	ASSYSDGSNYGYT
TRBD2	TRBJ2-1	TRBV7-8	ASDAAGGPYNEQF
-	TRBJ2-5	TRBV7-3	ASSIDGRETQY
TRBD2	TRBJ2-4	TRBV20-1	SAPTSLAGVAKNIQY
TRBD1	TRBJ2-1	TRBV2	ASSEGTGFLYNEQF
-	TRBJ2-4	TRBV28	ASSLSGAEGAKNIQY
-	TRBJ1-1	TRBV29-1	SVLRKMNTEAF
-	TRBJ2-7	TRBV19	ASSSRLGARDEQY
-	TRBJ2-4	TRBV28	ASGTHELAKNIQY
-	TRBJ1-2	TRBV27	ASSSFYGQSGYT
-	TRBJ2-7	TRBV5-1	ASSLPGTREQY
-	TRBJ2-5	TRBV7-9	ASSLNSDWKGRETQY
TRBD2	TRBJ2-4	TRBV4-1	ASSQEPGLAVALAKNIQY
-	TRBJ2-1	TRBV20-1	SARDQAQYNEQF